This is a list of T cell receptor beta chains from one sample in a study of blood T cells in healthy people across ages. TCRdb re-derived calls from the 5' RACE reads in MiXCR, one entry per CDR3 protein. The sample yields approximately 700,000 distinct CDR3 sequences, about 30% seen once. The sample comprised blood. Receptors were obtained from a woman older than 75 in good health. Both conserved end residues are part of each CDR3. A D gene is named only where the DNA matches it firmly. Part of the rows lack a size; the others show once, few, many or a class for expanded clones.

v_call	d_call	clone_size	j_call	cdr3_nt	cdr3_aa
TRBV4-3	TRBD2	.	TRBJ2-1	TGCGCCAGCAGCCCACTAGCGGGAATGTCCTACAATGAGCAGTTCTTC	CASSPLAGMSYNEQFF
TRBV11-3	TRBD1	.	TRBJ2-1	TGTGCCAGCAGCTTAGGGGGGACAGGGGCATCCTACAATGAGCAGTTCTTC	CASSLGGTGASYNEQFF
TRBV25-1	.	many	TRBJ1-5	TGTGCCAGCATGGGAGAGGGGTATCAGCCCCAGCATTTT	CASMGEGYQPQHF
TRBV29-1	TRBD1	.	TRBJ1-4	TGCAGCGTTGAAGATCCGGGACAGGGGGAAAAACTGTTTTTT	CSVEDPGQGEKLFF
TRBV9	TRBD2	many	TRBJ2-1	TGTGCCAGCAGCGTTAGCGGGGATCCGTACAATGAGCAGTTCTTC	CASSVSGDPYNEQFF
TRBV2	.	.	TRBJ1-2	TGTGCCAGCACCCTAGGCCCAGTAATTAACTATGGCTACACCTTC	CASTLGPVINYGYTF
TRBV7-9	.	.	TRBJ2-2	TGTGCCAGCAGCTCTATCAGGGGGGGCCCGAACACCGGGGAGCTGTTTTTT	CASSSIRGGPNTGELFF
TRBV11-2	TRBD2	many	TRBJ2-7	TGTGCCAGCAAGCAACGACGGGGGGGCTACGAGCAGTACTTC	CASKQRRGGYEQYF
TRBV3-1	TRBD2	.	TRBJ2-1	TGTGCCAGCAGCCAGGTAGCGGGGAACTCCTACAATGAGCAGTTCTTC	CASSQVAGNSYNEQFF
TRBV5-1	.	many	TRBJ2-1	TGCGCCAGCGGCTCAGGGGTGGGGCCGTACAATGAGCAGTTCTTC	CASGSGVGPYNEQFF
TRBV4-1	.	.	TRBJ2-5	TGCGCCAGCAGCCAAGAGAGGGGACTCTTCCAAGAGACCCAGTACTTC	CASSQERGLFQETQYF
TRBV7-9	.	.	TRBJ2-3	TGTGCCAGCAGCTTAGCATTGGTGAACGGAGATACGCAGTATTTT	CASSLALVNGDTQYF
TRBV27	TRBD1	.	TRBJ1-2	TGTGCCAGCAGAGGGACAGGGTCCTATGGCTACACCTTC	CASRGTGSYGYTF
TRBV29-1	TRBD2	many	TRBJ2-1	TGCAGCGCCGACCGGGAGGGGGGGTTTTTCGGGGAGCAGTTCTTC	CSADREGGFFGEQFF
TRBV4-1	.	.	TRBJ1-5	TGCGCCAGCAGCCTTGGACAGTTCAACCAGCCCCAGCATTTT	CASSLGQFNQPQHF
TRBV27	TRBD1	many	TRBJ2-3	TGTGCCAGCAGTTCGGGGACAGGTCTCAGCACAGATACGCAGTATTTT	CASSSGTGLSTDTQYF
TRBV20-1	.	many	TRBJ2-7	TGCAGTGCTAGAGGGCCTGGGGGTAGCTCCTACGAGCAGTACTTC	CSARGPGGSSYEQYF
TRBV10-3	.	many	TRBJ2-1	TGTGCCATCAGCCGCGCTAGGGGGGATTCAGGGAATGAGCAGTTCTTC	CAISRARGDSGNEQFF
TRBV20-1	TRBD1	many	TRBJ2-7	TGCAGCGCTGAGACGGGGACAGGGGAGCGAGCCTACGAGCAGTACTTC	CSAETGTGERAYEQYF
TRBV6-1	.	many	TRBJ1-1	TGTGCCAGCAGTCGTGCCCAGGGGAACACTGAAGCTTTCTTT	CASSRAQGNTEAFF
TRBV15	.	many	TRBJ1-1	TGTGCCTCCAGCGGAGCCTTTGGGGGTAGGACTGAAGCTTTCTTT	CASSGAFGGRTEAFF
TRBV20-1	.	many	TRBJ1-2	TGCAGTGCTAGATTCGGAGACCTAGGCTATGGCTACACCTTC	CSARFGDLGYGYTF
TRBV20-1	TRBD1	.	TRBJ2-7	TGCAGTGCTAGCTCCGGGACAGGGAACTACGAGCAGTACTTC	CSASSGTGNYEQYF
TRBV24-1	TRBD2	few	TRBJ2-3	TGTGCCACCAGTGACCTGGGAGGGGCAGGGACAGATACGCAGTATTTT	CATSDLGGAGTDTQYF
TRBV7-8	.	few	TRBJ1-1	TGTGCCAGCAGCTTAGCGCTACAGTTTGAAGCTTTCTTT	CASSLALQFEAFF
TRBV15	.	.	TRBJ1-4	TGTGCCACCAGCAGAGCATTCTGGGCGGATGAAAAACTGTTTTTT	CATSRAFWADEKLFF
TRBV20-1	.	.	TRBJ1-2	TGCAGTGCTACGAGCCTGGGACGGGGATATGGCTACACCTTC	CSATSLGRGYGYTF
TRBV11-2	TRBD2	many	TRBJ2-7	TGTGCCAGCAGCCAGCGGGGGGGCGGGACGGACTCCTACGAGCAGTACTTC	CASSQRGGGTDSYEQYF
TRBV9	.	many	TRBJ1-6	TGTGCCAGCAGCGTAGATGGGAAGGCACCCCTCCACTTT	CASSVDGKAPLHF